The present TCR beta chain was sequenced within a study of shared clonotypes between healthy human individuals. Study observations and caveats: Memory subsets generally showed smaller estimated richness than naive subsets did. Among non-shared clonotypes, generation probabilities were lower than among those shared by all four donors.

Turning to this clone: Its matching antigen is unknown.

Germline CDR1 reads SGHNT; CDR2 reads YENEEA. V was clipped by 11 bases and J by 8 bases, with 19 bases between them. There are 14 residues in the CDR3. In the original analysis: Junction-only sequences without quality scores came from ImmunoSEQ, so filtering differed. Generated by immunoSEQ multiplex PCR, the TCRdb table keeps only in-frame clones and is missing some. D and trimming were read from the DNA, whereas the V and J calls and clone size are those reported in that table. Here the sample spans some 1 million clones, around 74% being singletons. The split of CD4+ cells yielded CD45RA+ naive and CD45RA-negative memory subsets.

This clonotype was sampled from a man younger than 35 in good health. The source material was memory CD4+ T cells sorted from blood. Noted subset: CD45RA-negative fraction. The chain combines TRBV11-3 with TRBJ1-6; D remains unclear. The DNA of the CDR3 is TGTGCCCCCGGTTCTAGGCAGCACTATTCACCCCTCCACTTT. Amino acids: CAPGSRQHYSPLHF. Supplemented by reference TRBV11-3 and TRBJ1-6, the full variable domain reads EAGVVQSPRYKIIEKKQPVAFWCNPISGHNTLYWYLQNLGQGPELLIRYENEEAVDDSQLPKDRFSAERLKGVDSTLKIQPAELGDSAVYLCAPGSRQHYSPLHFGNGTRLTVT.